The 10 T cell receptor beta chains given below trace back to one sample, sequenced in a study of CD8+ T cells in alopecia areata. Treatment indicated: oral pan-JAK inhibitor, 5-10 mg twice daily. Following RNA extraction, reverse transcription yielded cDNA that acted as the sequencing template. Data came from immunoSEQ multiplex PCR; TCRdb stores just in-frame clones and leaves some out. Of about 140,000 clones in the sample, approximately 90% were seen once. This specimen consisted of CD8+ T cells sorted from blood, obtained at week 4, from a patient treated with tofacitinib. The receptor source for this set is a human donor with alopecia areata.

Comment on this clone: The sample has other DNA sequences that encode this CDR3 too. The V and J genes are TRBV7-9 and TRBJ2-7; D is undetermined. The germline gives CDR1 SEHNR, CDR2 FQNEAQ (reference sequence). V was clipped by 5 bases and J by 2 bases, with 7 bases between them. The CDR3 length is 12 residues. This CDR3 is CASSPGPYEQYF. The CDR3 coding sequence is TGTGCCAGCAGCCCCGGCCCCTACGAGCAGTACTTC. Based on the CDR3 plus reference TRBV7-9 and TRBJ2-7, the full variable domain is DTGVSQNPRHKITKRGQNVTFRCDPISEHNRLYWYRQTLGQGPEFLTYFQNEAQLEKSRLLSDRFSAERPKGSFSTLEIQRTEQGDSAMYLCASSPGPYEQYFGPGTRLTVT.

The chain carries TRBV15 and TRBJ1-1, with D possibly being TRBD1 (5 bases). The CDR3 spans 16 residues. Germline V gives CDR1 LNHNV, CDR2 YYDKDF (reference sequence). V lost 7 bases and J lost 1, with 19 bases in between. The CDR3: CATIENPRDPNTEAFF. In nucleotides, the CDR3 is TGTGCCACCATCGAAAACCCCAGGGATCCGAACACTGAAGCTTTCTTT.

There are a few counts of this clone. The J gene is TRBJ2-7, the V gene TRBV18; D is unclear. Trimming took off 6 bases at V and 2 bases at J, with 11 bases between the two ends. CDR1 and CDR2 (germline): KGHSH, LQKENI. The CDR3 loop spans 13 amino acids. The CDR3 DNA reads TGTGCCAGCTCCCCCGACGAGACCTACGAGCAGTACTTC. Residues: CASSPDETYEQYF. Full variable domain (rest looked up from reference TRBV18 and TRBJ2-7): NAGVMQNPRHLVRRRGQEARLRCSPMKGHSHVYWYRQLPEEGLKFMVYLQKENIIDESGMPKERFSAEFPKEGPSILRIQQVVRGDSAAYFCASSPDETYEQYFGPGTRLTVT.

The CDR3 DNA reads as TGTGCCAGCAGCCCAAGGGGGGCGGTGGCCCGTGATGAGCAGTTCTTC. This translates into CASSPRGAVARDEQFF. The chain employs TRBV9 and TRBJ2-1; either TRBD1 or TRBD2 may fit D (6 bases each). The V gene lost 4 bases and the J gene lost 8 bases, with 22 bases spanning the gap. The CDR3 covers 16 residues. The germline gives CDR1 SGDLS, CDR2 YYNGEE.

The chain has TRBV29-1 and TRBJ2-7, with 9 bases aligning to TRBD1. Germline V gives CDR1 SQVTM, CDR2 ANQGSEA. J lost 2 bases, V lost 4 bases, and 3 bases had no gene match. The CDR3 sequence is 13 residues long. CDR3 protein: CSVAGQGAYEQYF. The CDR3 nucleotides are TGCAGCGTTGCGGGACAGGGCGCCTACGAGCAGTACTTC.

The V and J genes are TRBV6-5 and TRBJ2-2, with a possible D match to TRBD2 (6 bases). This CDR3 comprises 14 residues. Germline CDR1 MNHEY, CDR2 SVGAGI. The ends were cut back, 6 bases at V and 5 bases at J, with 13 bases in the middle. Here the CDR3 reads CASSQGLETGELFF. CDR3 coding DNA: TGTGCCAGCAGCCAGGGACTGGAAACCGGGGAGCTGTTTTTT.

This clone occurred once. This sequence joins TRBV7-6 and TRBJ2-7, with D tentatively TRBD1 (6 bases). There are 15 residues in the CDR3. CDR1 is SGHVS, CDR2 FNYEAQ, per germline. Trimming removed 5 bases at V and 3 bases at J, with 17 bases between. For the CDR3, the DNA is TGTGCCAGCAGCCCCTTAAAAACAGGGTACTACGAGCAGTACTTC. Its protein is CASSPLKTGYYEQYF. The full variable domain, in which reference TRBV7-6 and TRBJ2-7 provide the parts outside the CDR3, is GAGVSQSPRYKVTKRGQDVALRCDPISGHVSLYWYRQALGQGPEFLTYFNYEAQQDKSGLPNDRFSAERPEGSISTLTIQRTEQRDSAMYRCASSPLKTGYYEQYFGPGTRLTVT.

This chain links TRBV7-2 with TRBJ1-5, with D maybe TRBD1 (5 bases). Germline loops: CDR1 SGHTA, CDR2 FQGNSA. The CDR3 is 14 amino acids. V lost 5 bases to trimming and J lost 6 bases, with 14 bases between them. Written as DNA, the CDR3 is TGTGCCAGCAGCCGAGGTCAAGGGGTTCAGCCCCAGCATTTT. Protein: CASSRGQGVQPQHF.

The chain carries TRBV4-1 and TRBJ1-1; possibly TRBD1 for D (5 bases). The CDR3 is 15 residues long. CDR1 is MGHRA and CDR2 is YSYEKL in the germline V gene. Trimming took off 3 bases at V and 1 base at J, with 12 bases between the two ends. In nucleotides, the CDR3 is TGCGCCAGCAGCCACGATCGAAGGGGGAACACTGAAGCTTTCTTT. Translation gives CASSHDRRGNTEAFF.

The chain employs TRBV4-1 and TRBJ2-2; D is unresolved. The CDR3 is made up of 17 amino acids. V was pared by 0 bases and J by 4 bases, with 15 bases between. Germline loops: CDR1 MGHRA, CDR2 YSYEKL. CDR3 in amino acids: CASSQEALPRGTGELFF. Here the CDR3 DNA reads TGCGCCAGCAGCCAAGAAGCACTACCTCGAGGCACCGGGGAGCTGTTTTTT.